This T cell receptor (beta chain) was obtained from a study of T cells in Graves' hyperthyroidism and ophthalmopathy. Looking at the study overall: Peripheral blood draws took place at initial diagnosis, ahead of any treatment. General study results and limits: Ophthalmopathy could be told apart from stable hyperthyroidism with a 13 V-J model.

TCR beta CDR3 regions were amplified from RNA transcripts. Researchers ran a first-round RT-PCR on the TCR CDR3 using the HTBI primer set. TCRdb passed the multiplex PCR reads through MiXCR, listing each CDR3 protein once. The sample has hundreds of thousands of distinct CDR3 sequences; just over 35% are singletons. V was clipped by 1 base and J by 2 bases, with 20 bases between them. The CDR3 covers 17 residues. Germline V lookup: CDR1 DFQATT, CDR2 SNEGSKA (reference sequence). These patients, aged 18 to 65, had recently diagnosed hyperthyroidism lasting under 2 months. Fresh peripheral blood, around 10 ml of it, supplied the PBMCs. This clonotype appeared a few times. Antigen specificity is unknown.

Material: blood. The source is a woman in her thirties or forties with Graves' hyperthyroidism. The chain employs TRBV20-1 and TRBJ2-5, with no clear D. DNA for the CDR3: TGCAGTGCTAGAGCCGTAGATTTCTGGGTCCAACAAGAGACCCAGTACTTC. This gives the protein CSARAVDFWVQQETQYF.